This TCR beta chain stems from a study of T cell repertoires in cytomegalovirus infection. Background on the study: It was recently identified HLA-C-restricted and well-studied HLA-B-restricted CMV epitopes that the study used. CMV infection and matching HLA type were both indicated by public TCR beta signatures. Study-wide results and caveats: Summed frequency of public TCR beta families distinguished CMV carriers with the relevant HLA.

A word on this clonotype: Its antigen is not identified.

TCRdb processed the reads anew with MiXCR; each CDR3 protein has one entry. Of nearly 700,000 distinct CDR3 sequences in the sample, around a third were seen once. The TCR comes from a human donor in good health (CMV status not recorded). Some clones in this sample may be carry-over from other donors' samples. The sequences come from cultured PBMCs, collected from culture after CMV antigen stimulation.

In DNA form, the CDR3 reads TGTGCCAGCAGCCCCCGCAACGGGGCAAGCACAGATACGCAGTATTTT. This codes for CASSPRNGASTDTQYF. The chain links TRBV7-9 to TRBJ2-3; either TRBD1 or TRBD2 may fit D (5 bases each). CDR1 and CDR2 from the germline V gene are SEHNR and FQNEAQ (reference sequence). The V end was cut by 5 bases, the J end by 0 bases, with 15 bases between. This CDR3 region has 16 residues. Variable domain in full (rest from reference TRBV7-9 and TRBJ2-3): DTGVSQNPRHKITKRGQNVTFRCDPISEHNRLYWYRQTLGQGPEFLTYFQNEAQLEKSRLLSDRFSAERPKGSFSTLEIQRTEQGDSAMYLCASSPRNGASTDTQYFGPGTRLTVL.